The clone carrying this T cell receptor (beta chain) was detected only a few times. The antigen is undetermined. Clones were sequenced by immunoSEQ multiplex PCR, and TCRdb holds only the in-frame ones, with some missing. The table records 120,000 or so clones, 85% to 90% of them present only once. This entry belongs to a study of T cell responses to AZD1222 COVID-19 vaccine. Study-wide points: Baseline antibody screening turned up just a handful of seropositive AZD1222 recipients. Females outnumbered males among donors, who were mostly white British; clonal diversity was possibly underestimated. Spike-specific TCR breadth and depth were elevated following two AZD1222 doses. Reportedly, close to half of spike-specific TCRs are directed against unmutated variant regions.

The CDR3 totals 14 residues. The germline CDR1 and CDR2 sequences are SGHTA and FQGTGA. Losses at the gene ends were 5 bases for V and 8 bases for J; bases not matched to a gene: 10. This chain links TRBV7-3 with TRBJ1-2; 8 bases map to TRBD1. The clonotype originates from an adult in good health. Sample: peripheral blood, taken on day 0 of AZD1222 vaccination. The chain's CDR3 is CASSPDMTGEGYTF. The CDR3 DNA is TGTGCCAGCAGCCCCGACATGACAGGGGAGGGCTACACCTTC.